These T cell receptor beta chains were read from a single sample in a study of shared clonotypes between healthy human individuals. The table came from immunoSEQ multiplex PCR; TCRdb's copy has only in-frame clones and leaves some out. The data contain approximately 2.3 million clones, approximately 95% of them singletons. The sequenced sample consisted of naive CD4+ T cells from PBMCs. The receptors come from a man between 18 and 29 years old in good health. Some clones in this sample may be carry-over from other donors' samples. The CDR3 runs from the conserved cysteine through the conserved F or W. Fields, in order: D gene, J gene, clone size, V gene, CDR3 protein, CDR3 DNA. A D gene is named only where the DNA matches it firmly. The size of a clone is reported for some rows only, either as once, few or many, or as a class for expanded clones.

>TRBD2|TRBJ2-7|-|TRBV28
CASSGPAGGPREQYF
TGTGCCAGCAGTGGGCCGGCGGGAGGGCCGAGGGAGCAGTACTTC
>TRBD1|TRBJ1-4|-|TRBV4-1
CASSPQTRQGGEKLFF
TGCGCCAGCAGTCCGCAAACCAGACAGGGGGGTGAAAAACTGTTTTTT
>-|TRBJ2-5|-|TRBV7-9
CASSLIFGGSETQYF
TGTGCCAGCAGCTTAATTTTCGGGGGTTCGGAGACCCAGTACTTC
>TRBD2|TRBJ2-7|-|TRBV29-1
CSGMGLAGDYEQYF
TGCAGCGGGATGGGACTAGCTGGCGACTACGAGCAGTACTTC
>-|TRBJ2-2|-|TRBV6-1
CASSSRTTNTGELFF
TGTGCCAGCAGTAGCAGGACAACGAACACCGGGGAGCTGTTTTTT
>-|TRBJ1-4|once|TRBV6-1
CASSEGVGGEKLFF
TGTGCCAGCAGTGAGGGAGTGGGGGGCGAAAAACTGTTTTTT
>-|TRBJ2-1|-|TRBV6-5
CASTPPWGNEQFF
TGTGCCAGCACCCCGCCTTGGGGGAATGAGCAGTTCTTC
>TRBD1|TRBJ2-1|-|TRBV5-4
CASSPRDSDNEQFF
TGTGCCAGCAGCCCCCGGGACAGCGACAATGAGCAGTTCTTC
>-|TRBJ1-4|-|TRBV28
CASSLWGGLNEKLFF
TGTGCCAGCAGTTTATGGGGCGGTCTTAATGAAAAACTGTTTTTT
>-|TRBJ2-1|-|TRBV5-1
CASSVASVNEQFF
TGCGCCAGCAGCGTCGCTAGCGTCAATGAGCAGTTCTTC
>TRBD2|TRBJ2-1|-|TRBV6-1
CASSEARMSGTSGRNNEQFF
TGTGCCAGCAGTGAAGCCCGAATGTCCGGGACTAGCGGGAGGAACAATGAGCAGTTCTTC
>-|TRBJ1-1|-|TRBV28
CASSGHPNTEAFF
TGTGCCAGCAGTGGCCACCCGAACACTGAAGCTTTCTTT
>-|TRBJ1-4|-|TRBV7-8
CASSGSRGQINEKLFF
TGTGCCAGCAGCGGGTCTCGGGGGCAGATTAATGAAAAACTGTTTTTT
>-|TRBJ1-2|-|TRBV28
CASRQYTGANYGYTF
TGTGCCAGCAGACAATATACAGGTGCTAACTATGGCTACACCTTC
>TRBD1|TRBJ2-5|-|TRBV6-1
CASKAGGLGETQYF
TGTGCCAGCAAGGCAGGGGGCCTGGGTGAGACCCAGTACTTC
>-|TRBJ1-4|-|TRBV5-1
CASSSGSGEKLFF
TGCGCCAGCAGCTCAGGTAGCGGCGAAAAACTGTTTTTT
>-|TRBJ1-1|few|TRBV11-2
CASSVHGNTEAFF
TGTGCCAGCAGCGTACACGGGAACACTGAAGCTTTCTTT
>-|TRBJ1-4|-|TRBV28
CASSSPGPWVFF
TGTGCCAGCAGTTCCCCGGGGCCCTGGGTGTTTTTT
>TRBD2|TRBJ2-7|-|TRBV6-5
CASRPSGLAGAEQYF
TGTGCCAGCAGACCTTCGGGACTAGCGGGAGCCGAGCAGTACTTC
>-|TRBJ1-1|-|TRBV19
CAAASPPNTEAFF
TGTGCCGCAGCCAGTCCGCCAAACACTGAAGCTTTCTTT